Below, one T cell receptor beta chain is given with its context. The antigen is unknown. This sample stems from a study of T cell responses to AZD1222 COVID-19 vaccine. Study outcomes and limitations: Among the donors, most were white British and more were female, and clonal diversity was possibly underestimated.

The CDR3 is 17 residues long. Germline V gene data show CDR1 as SGHVS and CDR2 as FQNEAQ. V gave up 4 bases and J gave up 1 base; unmatched junction bases: 9. Generated by immunoSEQ multiplex PCR, the TCRdb table keeps only in-frame clones and is missing some. The sample has about 78,000 clones; 85% to 90% are singletons. The analysis combined second doses at about 4 or about 12 weeks. V gene TRBV7-8 combines with J gene TRBJ2-3, with 9 bases matching TRBD1. The sequence was collected from an adult who received the AZD1222 COVID-19 vaccine. The sample here was peripheral blood, taken 28 days after the second AZD1222 dose. CDR3 sequence: CASSSRDRVGGTDTQYF. The DNA for the CDR3 is TGTGCCAGCAGCTCCCGGGACAGGGTCGGTGGCACAGATACGCAGTATTTT.